The source of this T cell receptor beta chain is a study of blood T cell repertoires in COVID-19. The CDR3 has 15 amino acids. The germline V gene encodes CDR1 PRHDT and CDR2 FYEKMQ (reference sequence). Trimming stripped 5 bases from V and 4 bases from J, with 15 bases between. TCRdb's copy holds only in-frame clones and misses some; the assay was immunoSEQ multiplex PCR. The sample records hundreds of thousands of clones, around 88% being singletons. The chain employs TRBV13 and TRBJ2-1; possibly TRBD2 for D (5 bases). The TCR comes from a woman in her forties or fifties who had recovered from COVID-19. Material for sequencing was PBMCs or T cells enriched from blood (not recorded which). CDR3 amino acids: CASSQRGMGYNEQFF. DNA for the CDR3: TGTGCCAGCAGCCAAAGAGGGATGGGTTACAATGAGCAGTTCTTC. The full variable domain, in which reference TRBV13 and TRBJ2-1 provide the parts outside the CDR3, is AAGVIQSPRHLIKEKRETATLKCYPIPRHDTVYWYQQGPGQDPQFLISFYEKMQSDKGSIPDRFSAQQFSDYHSELNMSSLELGDSALYFCASSQRGMGYNEQFFGPGTRLTVL.